Listed below are T cell receptor beta chains from one sample, sequenced in a study of quantifying T cell responses using KT2 cells. TCRdb fed the UMI-ligation and nested PCR reads into MiXCR, producing one record per CDR3 protein. There are 52,000 or so distinct CDR3 sequences in the sample; roughly an eighth occur only once, and under 10% lies in the top ten. Material for sequencing was PBMCs spiked with cells of the T cell clone KT2. Source of these receptors: a human donor. Both conserved end residues are part of each CDR3. The D gene is left open where the match is weak. Clone size is given for some rows only: seen once, a few or many times, or a class if the clone is expanded.

>.|TRBV30|TRBJ2-3|TRBD1
CARDRSSTDTQYF
TGTGCCCGGGACAGATCTAGCACAGATACGCAGTATTTT
>few|TRBV7-2|TRBJ1-1|.
CASSYVRGGTEAFF
TGTGCCAGCAGCTATGTGAGGGGAGGCACTGAAGCTTTCTTT
>few|TRBV10-3|TRBJ1-5|.
CAISESQGQPQHF
TGTGCCATCAGTGAGTCGCAGGGTCAGCCCCAGCATTTT
>.|TRBV7-2|TRBJ2-3|.
CASTTHATGRLSTDTQYF
TGTGCCAGCACCACTCACGCGACAGGGAGGCTAAGCACAGATACGCAGTATTTT
>.|TRBV7-9|TRBJ2-7|.
CASSLARGGAYEQYF
TGTGCCAGCAGCTTAGCGAGGGGGGGAGCCTACGAGCAGTACTTC
>.|TRBV7-2|TRBJ1-5|TRBD1
CVSSQTGGRQPQHF
TGTGTCAGCAGCCAGACAGGGGGCAGGCAGCCCCAGCATTTT
>.|TRBV7-2|TRBJ2-5|TRBD1
CASSLSPRGETQYF
TGTGCCAGCAGCTTATCCCCCAGGGGGGAGACCCAGTACTTC
>.|TRBV28|TRBJ2-7|.
CASSSTGEIYEQYF
TGTGCCAGCAGCTCAACCGGAGAAATCTACGAGCAGTACTTC
>.|TRBV6-1|TRBJ2-3|.
CASSEGGPAVTDTQYF
TGTGCCAGCAGTGAAGGGGGACCGGCTGTCACAGATACGCAGTATTTT
>.|TRBV2|TRBJ2-1|.
CASIRGSSSYNEQFF
TGTGCCAGCATAAGGGGGTCCAGCTCCTACAATGAGCAGTTCTTC
>.|TRBV6-1|TRBJ2-7|.
CASRGSGYEQYF
TGTGCCAGCAGGGGTTCTGGCTACGAGCAGTACTTC
>.|TRBV20-1|TRBJ2-7|.
CSASTLTGEQYF
TGCAGTGCCAGCACCCTAACGGGGGAGCAGTACTTC
>.|TRBV4-2|TRBJ2-5|.
CASSQDLKETQYF
TGTGCCAGCAGCCAAGATCTTAAAGAGACCCAGTACTTC
>few|TRBV5-1|TRBJ2-7|TRBD1
CASSLNRGHEQYF
TGCGCCAGCAGCTTGAACAGGGGGCACGAGCAGTACTTC
>.|TRBV3-1|TRBJ1-1|.
CASSPGTPAEAFF
TGTGCCAGCAGCCCAGGGACCCCCGCGGAAGCTTTCTTT
>many|TRBV12-3/TRBV12-4|TRBJ1-1|.
CASRLTVMNTEAFF
TGTGCCAGCAGGTTGACAGTTATGAACACTGAAGCTTTCTTT
>.|TRBV6-6|TRBJ2-3|TRBD1
CASRGQGSTDTQYF
TGTGCCAGCAGGGGACAGGGCTCCACAGATACGCAGTATTTT
>few|TRBV20-1|TRBJ2-7|.
CSAQIFRESYEQYF
TGCAGTGCCCAGATTTTCAGGGAATCCTACGAGCAGTACTTC
>few|TRBV3-1|TRBJ2-3|.
CASSRQSTDTQYF
TGTGCCAGCAGCCGCCAGAGCACAGATACGCAGTATTTT
>many|TRBV7-7|TRBJ2-3|.
CASSLAFTDTQYF
TGTGCTAGCAGCTTAGCCTTCACAGATACGCAGTATTTT
>.|TRBV12-3/TRBV12-4|TRBJ1-4|TRBD1
CASSPAPRGEKLFF
TGTGCCAGCAGCCCCGCACCCAGGGGGGAAAAACTGTTTTTT
>.|TRBV6-5|TRBJ1-1|.
CASSSSWGAKPEAFF
TGTGCCAGCAGCTCTAGTTGGGGAGCGAAACCTGAAGCTTTCTTT
>.|TRBV5-6|TRBJ1-1|TRBD1
CASSLPSIGQGRFF
TGTGCCAGCAGCCTGCCCAGTATCGGACAGGGGCGATTCTTT
>.|TRBV4-3|TRBJ2-1|TRBD2
CASSQMGTSYTNEQFF
TGCGCCAGCAGCCAGATGGGGACTAGTTATACCAATGAGCAGTTCTTC
>.|TRBV6-1|TRBJ1-2|TRBD1
CASSEGTGAQYGYTF
TGTGCCAGCAGTGAGGGGACAGGGGCGCAATATGGCTACACCTTC
>.|TRBV10-2|TRBJ1-5|TRBD1
CASSEAQQGLSNQPQHF
TGCGCCAGCAGTGAGGCCCAACAGGGGCTTAGCAATCAGCCCCAGCATTTT
>few|TRBV21-1|TRBJ1-1|.
CASSKTRGRGSTEAFF
TGTGCCAGCAGCAAAACGAGGGGGCGGGGTAGCACTGAAGCTTTCTTT
>.|TRBV18|TRBJ2-1|TRBD2
CASSLTSGRPNEQFF
TGTGCCAGCTCACTCACTAGCGGGAGACCCAATGAGCAGTTCTTC
>.|TRBV3-1|TRBJ1-1|.
CASSQVLLLRGNTEAFF
TGTGCCAGCAGCCAAGTCCTACTCTTAAGGGGGAACACTGAAGCTTTCTTT
>few|TRBV29-1|TRBJ2-7|.
CSVEIKNRASSGEQYF
TGCAGCGTTGAAATTAAGAACAGGGCTTCGTCGGGGGAGCAGTACTTC
>few|TRBV4-2|TRBJ2-2|.
CASSQVLVGNTGELFF
TGTGCCAGCAGCCAAGTTCTAGTAGGGAACACCGGGGAGCTGTTTTTT
>.|TRBV10-3|TRBJ1-4|.
CAISEGQNNEKLFF
TGTGCCATCAGTGAAGGACAGAATAATGAAAAACTGTTTTTT